The 15 T cell receptor beta chains listed next were all sequenced from one sample in a study of early T cells in non-severe SARS-CoV-2 infection. TCRdb recomputed calls from the 5' RACE reads with MiXCR, one row per CDR3 protein. The sample includes tens of thousands of distinct CDR3 sequences, more than 6.5% of them seen just once. The sample here was whole blood, taken at baseline. Every receptor here comes from an adult who was a healthcare worker with PCR-confirmed SARS-CoV-2 infection or an uninfected control (not recorded which).

This clonotype was seen ten or more times. The gene calls are TRBV27 and TRBJ2-7; 7 nucleotides agree with TRBD2. There are 15 residues in the CDR3. Germline CDR1 is MNHEY and CDR2 is SMNVEV (reference sequence). Trimming removed 2 bases from V and 1 base from J; junction bases left unmatched: 5. Here the CDR3 reads CASSLEAGVSYEQYF. DNA for the CDR3: TGTGCCAGCAGTTTAGAGGCGGGGGTTTCCTACGAGCAGTACTTC.

This chain links TRBV19 with TRBJ2-3; D is possibly TRBD1 (6 bases). CDR1 is LNHDA and CDR2 is SQIVND in the germline V gene (reference sequence). V shed 8 bases and J shed 2 bases, with 17 bases lying between them. The CDR3 has 15 amino acids. The CDR3 bases are TGTGCCAGTCCGAGATTACAGGGATTCACAGATACGCAGTATTTT. Protein: CASPRLQGFTDTQYF.

This clonotype was found many times. This chain connects TRBV5-4 to TRBJ1-1; D gene uncertain. Per the germline V gene, CDR1 is SGHNT and CDR2 is YYREEE (reference sequence). The CDR3 runs to 15 residues. V was pared by 2 bases and J by 1 base, with 12 bases between. In DNA, the CDR3 is TGTGCCAGCAGCTTCCTACAGTCGGGGAACACTGAAGCTTTCTTT. This codes for CASSFLQSGNTEAFF.

The sample holds many counts of this clonotype. V usage is TRBV12-3 or TRBV12-4 and J usage is TRBJ2-5, with TRBD2 as a possible D gene (6 bases). Trimming took off 0 bases at V and 7 bases at J, with 12 bases between the two ends. This CDR3 comprises 14 residues. The CDR3: CASSLASGVGTQYF. Written as DNA, the CDR3 is TGTGCCAGCAGTTTAGCTAGCGGCGTCGGGACCCAGTACTTC.

At least ten counts were recorded for this clonotype. The DNA of the CDR3 is TGTGCCGTTAGGGGAAGCGGGGTCCCAGATACGCAGTATTTT. As protein: CAVRGSGVPDTQYF. V usage is TRBV10-3 and J usage is TRBJ2-3; 7 nucleotides match TRBD2. CDR1 and CDR2 from the germline V gene are ENHRY and SYGVKD. V was pared by 11 bases and J by 4 bases, with 12 bases of the junction left unmatched. The CDR3 totals 14 residues.

This clonotype was counted a few times. The genes are TRBV3-1 and TRBJ2-2; D is unclear. V was clipped by 4 bases and J by 7 bases, with 7 bases between them. Per the germline V gene, CDR1 is LGHDT and CDR2 is YNNKEL (reference sequence). This CDR3 is built from 12 residues. The CDR3 reads CASSPLDGELFF. CDR3 DNA: TGTGCCAGCAGCCCCCTTGACGGGGAGCTGTTTTTT.

This clonotype was counted at least ten times. The gene calls are TRBV9 and TRBJ2-4; the D call may be TRBD1 or TRBD2 (6 bases each). In germline, CDR1 is SGDLS, CDR2 YYNGEE. Deletions cut 0 bases from V and 0 bases from J, with 13 bases between. CDR3 length: 17 residues. Here the CDR3 DNA reads TGTGCCAGCAGCGTAGAGGGGGGCCTTCTAGCCAAAAACATTCAGTACTTC. This codes for CASSVEGGLLAKNIQYF.

This clonotype appeared many times. CDR3: CASSQFDRDEQYF. In DNA, the CDR3 is TGTGCCAGCAGCCAATTTGACAGGGACGAGCAGTACTTC. The chain is built from TRBV4-2 and TRBJ2-7, with 7 bases lining up with TRBD1. After removal of 2 bases from V and 5 bases from J, the junction contained 3 bases not matched to a gene. This CDR3 has 13 amino acids. Germline V CDR1 and CDR2: LGHNA, YNFKEQ.

The rearrangement joins TRBV5-1 to TRBJ1-6; 11 bases line up with TRBD1. The germline CDR1 and CDR2 sequences are SGHRS and YFSETQ. CDR3 length: 15 residues. Trimming cost V 5 bases and J 8 bases; bases outside gene matches: 6. CDR3 in DNA: TGCGCCAGCAGACAAGGGACAGGGGGAGATTCACCCCTCCACTTT. Amino acid sequence: CASRQGTGGDSPLHF. The variable domain in full, with the rest retrieved from reference TRBV5-1 and TRBJ1-6, is KAGVTQTPRYLIKTRGQQVTLSCSPISGHRSVSWYQQTPGQGLQFLFEYFSETQRNKGNFPGRFSGRQFSNSRSEMNVSTLELGDSALYLCASRQGTGGDSPLHFGNGTRLTVT.

CDR3 in amino acids: CASSPTRTYEQYF. The CDR3 bases are TGTGCCAGCTCTCCTACCCGGACCTACGAGCAGTACTTC. This chain joins TRBV6-2 or TRBV6-3 and TRBJ2-7; D gene unclear. CDR3 size: 13 residues. V was shortened by 8 bases and J by 2 bases, with 13 bases between the two germline ends. Per germline, CDR1 MNHEY and CDR2 SVGEGT.

This clonotype was picked up many times. One end of the junction fails to match germline, which may point to a read error. V and J are TRBV7-2 and TRBJ2-1, with 7 bases that match TRBD2. The CDR3 totals 15 residues. Germline CDR1 and CDR2: SGHTA and FQGNSA. DNA of the CDR3: TGTGCCAGCAGCCTAGCGGTGAGCTCCTACAATGAGCAGTTCTTC. This translates into CASSLAVSSYNEQFF.

The chain is built from TRBV7-6 and TRBJ2-3, with D possibly called TRBD1 or TRBD2 (5 bases each). Germline V gene data show CDR1 as SGHVS and CDR2 as FNYEAQ. Deletions cut 2 bases from V and 4 bases from J, with 13 bases between. The CDR3 runs to 15 residues. The CDR3 sequence is CASSLTGPPADTQYF. CDR3 coding DNA: TGTGCCAGCAGCTTAACGGGGCCCCCGGCAGATACGCAGTATTTT.

This clonotype was recorded at least ten times. The chain is built from TRBV27 and TRBJ2-7; the D gene is possibly TRBD2 (5 bases). The ends were cut back, 3 bases at V and 2 bases at J, with 14 bases in the middle. This CDR3 is 15 amino acids long. The germline CDR1 and CDR2 sequences are MNHEY and SMNVEV (reference sequence). The CDR3 loop is CASSLWAGNPYEQYF. Written as DNA, the CDR3 is TGTGCCAGCAGTTTGTGGGCGGGTAACCCCTACGAGCAGTACTTC.

This clonotype has at least ten counts. The J gene is TRBJ2-1, the V gene TRBV19; 7 nucleotides line up with TRBD2. Germline-derived CDR1 and CDR2 are LNHDA and SQIVND (reference sequence). The CDR3 has 14 residues. Trimming cost V 5 bases and J 7 bases; bases outside gene matches: 8. The CDR3 region is CASSPLGGWNEQFF. The CDR3 DNA is TGTGCCAGTAGTCCTCTGGGGGGGTGGAATGAGCAGTTCTTC.

The V and J genes are TRBV29-1 and TRBJ2-7, with 7 bases matching TRBD1. CDR3 length: 14 amino acids. V dropped 5 bases and J dropped 0; count of bases not matched to a gene: 7. Germline loops: CDR1 SQVTM, CDR2 ANQGSEA. The CDR3 region is CSVFTGESSYEQYF. The CDR3 nucleotides are TGCAGCGTTTTTACAGGGGAGAGCTCCTACGAGCAGTACTTC.